Reported below is one TCR beta chain. Clones were read by immunoSEQ multiplex PCR, and TCRdb kept only the in-frame ones, dropping some. The table records approximately 63,000 clones, about nine tenths of them present only once. Trimming at V came to 8 bases and at J to 3 bases, leaving 8 bases not matched to a gene. CDR1 is MDHEN and CDR2 is SYDVKM in the germline V gene. The CDR3 consists of 14 residues. This entry is derived from a study of OX40 agonist ivuxolimab in advanced cancers. Across the study: A diagnosis of hepatocellular carcinoma, melanoma, renal cell or head and neck cancer was present in dose-escalation patients.

This sequence originates from an adult with an advanced solid tumor such as melanoma, head and neck, liver or kidney cancer. V and J are TRBV28 and TRBJ2-3, with 7 bases lining up with TRBD2. The sequenced sample was CD4+ or CD8+ T cells sorted from blood, obtained in a trial of the OX40 agonist ivuxolimab. The DNA of the CDR3 is TGTGCCAGCGACCCTCCCGGGGGGACAGATACGCAGTATTTT. It specifies CASDPPGGTDTQYF.